These T cell receptor beta chains were read from a single sample in a study of T-cell reconstitution after alpha-beta-depleted transplantation in children. Each CDR3 protein is one row after TCRdb ran MiXCR on the PCR reads. In the table there are about 400,000 distinct CDR3 sequences, about a fifth of which are singletons. This material consisted of PBMCs from the stem cell graft donor, taken from the stem cell graft. These TCRs come from a human donor who donated a stem cell graft to a child with acute myeloid leukemia. Each CDR3 is given with its conserved first and last residue. Fields, in order: J gene, V gene, D gene, clone size, CDR3 DNA, CDR3 protein. A D gene is named only where the DNA matches it firmly. Clone sizes are given selectively: once, few, many, or a class where the clone is expanded.

J gene: TRBJ1-1; V gene: TRBV3-1; D gene: NA; clone size: few; CDR3 DNA: TGTGCCAGCAGCCATCATGACACTGAAGCTTTCTTT; CDR3 protein: CASSHHDTEAFF
J gene: TRBJ2-2; V gene: TRBV4-2; D gene: TRBD2; clone size: NA; CDR3 DNA: TGTGCCAGCAGCCAAGACCTGGGGACTAGGTCGATCGGGGAGCTGTTTTTT; CDR3 protein: CASSQDLGTRSIGELFF
J gene: TRBJ2-7; V gene: TRBV5-1; D gene: NA; clone size: NA; CDR3 DNA: TGCGCCAGCAGCTTGGCCACCGGGGCCGAGCAGTACTTC; CDR3 protein: CASSLATGAEQYF
J gene: TRBJ2-1; V gene: TRBV20-1; D gene: NA; clone size: few; CDR3 DNA: TGCAGTGCTAGAGGTGGGAGCGCCTACAATGAGCAGTTCTTC; CDR3 protein: CSARGGSAYNEQFF
J gene: TRBJ2-7; V gene: TRBV5-1; D gene: TRBD1; clone size: NA; CDR3 DNA: TGCGCCAGCAGCTCCCAGACCGGGACAGCATCCTACGAGCAGTACTTC; CDR3 protein: CASSSQTGTASYEQYF
J gene: TRBJ2-1; V gene: TRBV6-5; D gene: TRBD2; clone size: many; CDR3 DNA: TGTGCCAGCAGTTATACCTGGACTAGCGGGAGGGATGAGCAGTTCTTC; CDR3 protein: CASSYTWTSGRDEQFF
J gene: TRBJ1-2; V gene: TRBV5-5; D gene: TRBD1; clone size: NA; CDR3 DNA: TGTGCCAGCAGGGATAAACAGGGGGCACCTAACTATGGCTACACCTTC; CDR3 protein: CASRDKQGAPNYGYTF
J gene: TRBJ2-1; V gene: TRBV4-2; D gene: TRBD2; clone size: NA; CDR3 DNA: TGTGCCAGCAGCCCACTAGCGGGAGGGCCAAACGCCTACAATGAGCAGTTCTTC; CDR3 protein: CASSPLAGGPNAYNEQFF
J gene: TRBJ2-3; V gene: TRBV12-3/TRBV12-4; D gene: TRBD1; clone size: many; CDR3 DNA: TGTGCCAGCAGTTACCGAAACAGGGGGTTTGCGACAGATACGCAGTATTTT; CDR3 protein: CASSYRNRGFATDTQYF
J gene: TRBJ2-1; V gene: TRBV28; D gene: NA; clone size: NA; CDR3 DNA: TGTGCCAGCAGCCCCCGGGACGGGATCTACAATGAGCAGTTCTTC; CDR3 protein: CASSPRDGIYNEQFF
J gene: TRBJ2-7; V gene: TRBV20-1; D gene: NA; clone size: NA; CDR3 DNA: TGCAGTGCAGTAAGCAGCGGCCTCCTGAACGAGCAGTACTTC; CDR3 protein: CSAVSSGLLNEQYF
J gene: TRBJ2-7; V gene: TRBV10-3; D gene: TRBD2; clone size: few; CDR3 DNA: TGTGCCATCAGAGCGACTAGCGGGTGGTACGAGCAGTACTTC; CDR3 protein: CAIRATSGWYEQYF
J gene: TRBJ2-1; V gene: TRBV29-1; D gene: TRBD2; clone size: NA; CDR3 DNA: TGCAGCGTTGGACTAGCCTGGGACAATGAGCAGTTCTTC; CDR3 protein: CSVGLAWDNEQFF
J gene: TRBJ2-2; V gene: TRBV10-1; D gene: NA; clone size: NA; CDR3 DNA: TGCGCCAGCAGCCGGTTCGGACAAGGCGGGGAGCTGTTTTTT; CDR3 protein: CASSRFGQGGELFF
J gene: TRBJ2-3; V gene: TRBV11-2; D gene: NA; clone size: few; CDR3 DNA: TGTGCCAGCAGCTTAGAAGGGGGACACCTTACAGATACGCAGTATTTT; CDR3 protein: CASSLEGGHLTDTQYF
J gene: TRBJ2-7; V gene: TRBV7-2; D gene: NA; clone size: few; CDR3 DNA: TGTGCCAGCAACTCCCACGGGTCCGAGCAGTACTTC; CDR3 protein: CASNSHGSEQYF
J gene: TRBJ2-4; V gene: TRBV28; D gene: NA; clone size: many; CDR3 DNA: TGTGCCAGCAGCTCGACAGAGGGCAAAAACATTCAGTACTTC; CDR3 protein: CASSSTEGKNIQYF
J gene: TRBJ2-7; V gene: TRBV12-3/TRBV12-4; D gene: NA; clone size: NA; CDR3 DNA: TGTGCCAGCAGTTTAGAGTCTCTTAGGGCCTACGAGCAGTACTTC; CDR3 protein: CASSLESLRAYEQYF
J gene: TRBJ2-1; V gene: TRBV5-1; D gene: TRBD2; clone size: many; CDR3 DNA: TGCGCCAGCAGCTCGGGACTAGCTTATTCCTACAATGAGCAGTTCTTC; CDR3 protein: CASSSGLAYSYNEQFF
J gene: TRBJ2-2; V gene: TRBV20-1; D gene: NA; clone size: many; CDR3 DNA: TGCAGTGCTAGAGCCCAAAATGAGCTGTTTTTT; CDR3 protein: CSARAQNELFF
J gene: TRBJ2-7; V gene: TRBV3-1; D gene: NA; clone size: once; CDR3 DNA: TGTGCCAGCAGCCAAGGTGCAAGGGGCGAGCAGTACTTC; CDR3 protein: CASSQGARGEQYF
J gene: TRBJ2-2; V gene: TRBV12-3/TRBV12-4; D gene: NA; clone size: many; CDR3 DNA: TGTGCCAGCCTACCCCCCAGGCGTAACACCGGGGAGCTGTTTTTT; CDR3 protein: CASLPPRRNTGELFF
J gene: TRBJ2-1; V gene: TRBV20-1; D gene: NA; clone size: NA; CDR3 DNA: TGCAGTGCTAGAGTAAACAGCCACAATGAGCAGTTCTTC; CDR3 protein: CSARVNSHNEQFF
J gene: TRBJ2-7; V gene: TRBV12-3/TRBV12-4; D gene: TRBD1; clone size: few; CDR3 DNA: TGTGCCAGCAGTTTAACGGGACAGGGGCTTGGGCAGTACTTC; CDR3 protein: CASSLTGQGLGQYF
J gene: TRBJ2-3; V gene: TRBV28; D gene: TRBD2; clone size: NA; CDR3 DNA: TGTGCCAGCTTCACTAGCGGGTCCCAGACAGATACGCAGTATTTT; CDR3 protein: CASFTSGSQTDTQYF
J gene: TRBJ1-2; V gene: TRBV25-1; D gene: TRBD1; clone size: NA; CDR3 DNA: TGTGCCAGCAGTGACAGCCTCAACAGGGGGAGCTATGGCTACACCTTC; CDR3 protein: CASSDSLNRGSYGYTF
J gene: TRBJ2-1; V gene: TRBV24-1; D gene: TRBD1; clone size: few; CDR3 DNA: TGTGCCACCAGTGAAGCAAGGGACAGCTACAATGAGCAGTTCTTC; CDR3 protein: CATSEARDSYNEQFF
J gene: TRBJ2-3; V gene: TRBV12-3/TRBV12-4; D gene: NA; clone size: few; CDR3 DNA: TGTGCCAGCAGTTTTGGGGTAACCAGCACAGATACGCAGTATTTT; CDR3 protein: CASSFGVTSTDTQYF
J gene: TRBJ2-7; V gene: TRBV5-1; D gene: TRBD2; clone size: NA; CDR3 DNA: TGCGCCAGCAGCTTAGACGGACTAGGATCCTACGAGCAGTACTTC; CDR3 protein: CASSLDGLGSYEQYF
J gene: TRBJ2-7; V gene: TRBV20-1; D gene: TRBD1; clone size: many; CDR3 DNA: TGCAGTGCCCGAAGGTGGGACAGATTAGCTTACGAGCAGTACTTC; CDR3 protein: CSARRWDRLAYEQYF
J gene: TRBJ2-3; V gene: TRBV20-1; D gene: NA; clone size: few; CDR3 DNA: TGCAGTGCTAAGGGTTCTCATAGAGATACGCAGTATTTT; CDR3 protein: CSAKGSHRDTQYF
J gene: TRBJ1-5; V gene: TRBV20-1; D gene: NA; clone size: few; CDR3 DNA: TGCAGTGCTAGCCCTGAGGCAGGACGCAATCAGCCCCAGCATTTT; CDR3 protein: CSASPEAGRNQPQHF
J gene: TRBJ2-1; V gene: TRBV20-1; D gene: TRBD2; clone size: NA; CDR3 DNA: TGCAGTGCTAGGAACGTTTACGCGACTAGCGACAATGAGCAGTTCTTC; CDR3 protein: CSARNVYATSDNEQFF
J gene: TRBJ1-2; V gene: TRBV28; D gene: NA; clone size: NA; CDR3 DNA: TGTGCCAGCAGCCTAACCGGGGTTGTCGGCTACACCTTC; CDR3 protein: CASSLTGVVGYTF